This passage covers 11 T cell receptor beta chains from one sample sequenced in a study of blood T cell repertoires in COVID-19. Some clones are missing from TCRdb's copy, which holds only in-frame ones; the method was immunoSEQ multiplex PCR. The sample includes a few hundred thousand clones, over 80% seen only once; the top ten take roughly 6.1%. The sample consisted of peripheral blood. Every receptor here comes from a woman aged 45-65 years with COVID-19, enrolled during active disease.

The CDR3 region has the DNA TGTGCTAGTGGTTTGGGGCTAGCTTACGAGCAGTACTTC. Translated: CASGLGLAYEQYF. The V call is TRBV12-5, the J call TRBJ2-7, with D tentatively TRBD2 (5 bases). Germline V gene lookup returns CDR1 LGHNT and CDR2 FRNRAP. CDR3 length: 13 amino acids. Trimming shortened V by 1 base and J by 4 bases, and 8 bases separated the two germline ends.

In this sample, this clone turned up a few times. The chain recombines TRBV9 with TRBJ1-1, with D uncertain. The CDR3 extends over 14 amino acids. V was clipped by 0 bases and J by 2 bases, with 8 bases between them. Germline CDR1 and CDR2: SGDLS and YYNGEE. CDR3 bases: TGTGCCAGCAGCGTAGTACTAGTTAACACTGAAGCTTTCTTT. This encodes CASSVVLVNTEAFF.

The chain employs TRBV12-3 or TRBV12-4 and TRBJ1-5; D is unresolved. The V end lost 5 bases, the J end lost 2 bases, and 4 bases lay between the germline ends. This CDR3 is 12 amino acids long. CDR3 residues: CASSLRNQPQHF. The DNA of the CDR3 is TGTGCCAGCAGTCTTCGCAATCAGCCCCAGCATTTT.

This chain links TRBV11-2 with TRBJ2-7; 11 nucleotides match TRBD2. The CDR3 length is 17 residues. From germline, CDR1 is SGHAT and CDR2 FQNNGV. J lost 2 bases, V lost 3 bases, and 9 bases had no gene match. The CDR3 protein is CASSFFPGTSGTYEQYF. In DNA form, the CDR3 reads TGTGCCAGCAGCTTCTTTCCAGGGACTAGCGGAACCTACGAGCAGTACTTC.

The table lists this clone with a few counts. The rearrangement uses TRBV19 and TRBJ2-7, with 8 bases matching TRBD1. CDR1 LNHDA and CDR2 SQIVND come from the germline V gene (reference sequence). J was trimmed by 3 bases and V by 3 bases; bases with no gene match: 10. CDR3 length: 16 amino acids. This CDR3 is CASSIWRQGKNYEQYF. The CDR3 DNA sequence: TGTGCCAGTAGTATCTGGCGACAGGGGAAGAACTACGAGCAGTACTTC.

The chain recombines TRBV9 with TRBJ1-3; no firm D call. Looked up from germline, CDR1 is SGDLS and CDR2 is YYNGEE. The CDR3 runs to 16 residues. Trimming took off 4 bases at V and 0 bases at J, with 14 bases between the two ends. CDR3 sequence: CASSPRGGISGNTIYF. The CDR3 DNA sequence: TGTGCCAGCAGCCCCCGTGGAGGGATCTCTGGAAACACCATATATTTT.

The chain links TRBV5-1 to TRBJ2-3; D gene ambiguous. The germline V gene has CDR1 SGHRS and CDR2 YFSETQ. The CDR3 spans 12 residues. Trimming shortened V by 4 bases and J by 6 bases, and 9 bases separated the two germline ends. The CDR3 sequence: CASSQSMDTQYF. The DNA of the CDR3 is TGCGCCAGCAGCCAGTCCATGGATACGCAGTATTTT.

This clone has only one observation. The rearrangement uses TRBV19 and TRBJ2-1; 9 bases are a match to TRBD1. Per germline, CDR1 LNHDA and CDR2 SQIVND (reference sequence). J lost 4 bases, V lost 3 bases, and 7 bases had no gene match. This CDR3 is 16 amino acids long. The CDR3 nucleotides are TGTGCCAGTAGTATGGCAGGGGACAGGGTATACAATGAGCAGTTCTTC. This encodes CASSMAGDRVYNEQFF. The whole variable domain, filled in from reference TRBV19 and TRBJ2-1, reads DGGITQSPKYLFRKEGQNVTLSCEQNLNHDAMYWYRQDPGQGLRLIYYSQIVNDFQKGDIAEGYSVSREKKESFPLTVTSAQKNPTAFYLCASSMAGDRVYNEQFFGPGTRLTVL.

J is TRBJ1-1 and V is TRBV5-1; TRBD1 is a possible D gene (5 bases). Germline V CDR1 and CDR2: SGHRS, YFSETQ. The V and J ends lost 3 bases and 5 bases respectively, with 14 bases between them. The CDR3 loop spans 14 amino acids. CDR3 bases: TGCGCCAGCAGCTATTTAGGGGTGGGGACTGAAGCTTTCTTT. The encoded protein is CASSYLGVGTEAFF.

V usage is TRBV5-4 and J usage is TRBJ2-5; 9 bases align to TRBD1. V gave up 3 bases and J gave up 6 bases; unmatched junction bases: 9. The CDR3 runs 15 residues. Germline V lookup: CDR1 SGHNT, CDR2 YYREEE (reference sequence). This CDR3 reads CASSSDRGAVKTQYF. The DNA of the CDR3 is TGTGCCAGCAGCTCCGACAGGGGGGCGGTAAAGACCCAGTACTTC. Together with reference TRBV5-4 and TRBJ2-5, the CDR3 gives the full variable domain: ETGVTQSPTHLIKTRGQQVTLRCSSQSGHNTVSWYQQALGQGPQFIFQYYREEENGRGNFPPRFSGLQFPNYSSELNVNALELDDSALYLCASSSDRGAVKTQYFGPGTRLLVL.

V usage is TRBV5-1 and J usage is TRBJ2-7; a weak D match, TRBD2 (6 bases). CDR1 is SGHRS and CDR2 is YFSETQ in the germline V gene. This CDR3 region has 13 residues. V lost 4 bases and J lost 4, with 12 bases in between. CDR3 region: CASSGASAYEQYF. In DNA form, the CDR3 reads TGCGCCAGCAGCGGGGCTAGCGCGTACGAGCAGTACTTC.